Each of the 11 T cell receptor beta chains below was sequenced from the same sample in a study of cytomegalovirus exposure and HLA in healthy donors. Sequencing used immunoSEQ multiplex PCR; TCRdb keeps in-frame clones, though not all of them. This sample has more than 95,000 clones, with 90% to 95% found just once. Sequencing was carried out using PBMCs. These receptors were obtained from a woman between 18 and 29 years old in good health and CMV-seronegative.

J is TRBJ2-2 and V is TRBV7-6; 7 nucleotides agree with TRBD2. Germline V gives CDR1 SGHVS, CDR2 FNYEAQ. V shed 4 bases, J shed 4 bases, and the junction held 9 bases outside the gene matches. This CDR3 has 16 residues. The chain's CDR3 is CASSSPGGEGTGELFF. In DNA, the CDR3 is TGTGCCAGCAGCTCCCCTGGGGGGGAAGGCACCGGGGAGCTGTTTTTT.

The V call is TRBV5-1, the J call TRBJ2-7; TRBD1 agrees at 7 bases. Germline loops: CDR1 SGHRS, CDR2 YFSETQ. The CDR3 consists of 15 residues. V gave up 0 bases and J gave up 6 bases; unmatched junction bases: 9. DNA for the CDR3: TGCGCCAGCAGCTTGGTAGCAGGGGGAAAGGCCGAGCAGTACTTC. Its protein product is CASSLVAGGKAEQYF.

This clone was counted once. The rearrangement joins TRBV30 to TRBJ1-4; a weak D match, TRBD1 (5 bases). The germline V and J ends were trimmed by 0 bases and 6 bases, with 17 bases remaining between them. The CDR3 covers 16 residues. Germline assignment: CDR1 GTSNPN and CDR2 SVGIG (reference sequence). The chain's CDR3 is CAWSVGFGGADEKLFF. Here the CDR3 DNA reads TGTGCCTGGAGTGTAGGGTTCGGAGGGGCGGATGAAAAACTGTTTTTT.

The chain employs TRBV2 and TRBJ2-3; 12 bases match TRBD2. The CDR3 is 15 residues long. The V gene's germline CDR1 is SNHLY and CDR2 FYNNEI. J was trimmed by 4 bases and V by 6 bases; bases with no gene match: 5. The CDR3 nucleotides are TGTGCCAGCAGAGAGACTAGCGGGGGCCCAGATACGCAGTATTTT. As protein: CASRETSGGPDTQYF.

The rearrangement joins TRBV27 to TRBJ1-1; D is uncertain. This CDR3 comprises 13 residues. Per the germline V gene, CDR1 is MNHEY and CDR2 is SMNVEV (reference sequence). V lost 6 bases and J lost 0, with 8 bases in between. The CDR3 bases are TGTGCCAGCAGCCTGTCGGTGAACACTGAAGCTTTCTTT. Residues: CASSLSVNTEAFF.

The rearrangement links TRBV11-2 to TRBJ2-5, with 12 bases lining up with TRBD2. Germline CDR1 SGHAT, CDR2 FQNNGV. This CDR3 comprises 18 residues. Trimming took 5 bases from V and 5 from J; bases not matched to a gene: 15. The chain's CDR3 is CASSPVGLAGGPSETQYF. CDR3 nucleotides: TGTGCCAGCAGCCCGGTCGGGCTAGCGGGGGGGCCCTCTGAGACCCAGTACTTC. Full variable domain (missing parts from reference TRBV11-2 and TRBJ2-5): EAGVAQSPRYKIIEKRQSVAFWCNPISGHATLYWYQQILGQGPKLLIQFQNNGVVDDSQLPKDRFSAERLKGVDSTLKIQPAKLEDSAVYLCASSPVGLAGGPSETQYFGPGTRLLVL.

The rearrangement links TRBV9 to TRBJ2-1; TRBD2 aligns across 9 bases. The CDR3 runs to 17 residues. V trimming: 5 bases; J trimming: 1 base; junction bases outside the gene matches: 10. The germline CDR1 and CDR2 sequences are SGDLS and YYNGEE. The CDR3 loop is CASSHRLADLSYNEQFF. The CDR3 DNA follows: TGTGCCAGCAGTCACAGACTAGCGGACTTGTCCTACAATGAGCAGTTCTTC.

This sequence joins TRBV5-3 and TRBJ2-1; no definite D call. TRBV5-3 is an ORF for which the function is uncertain. V lost 4 bases and J 7 bases, leaving 9 bases between the germline ends. The CDR3 covers 12 residues. The CDR3 region has the DNA TGTGCCAGAAGCCAACAGCAGAATGAGCAGTTCTTC. Protein product: CARSQQQNEQFF.

This rearrangement joins TRBV23-1 to TRBJ2-7; TRBD2 is a possible D gene (5 bases). Being an ORF, TRBV23-1 has a function that is uncertain. The V and J ends lost 4 bases and 5 bases respectively, with 12 bases between them. CDR3 length equals 13 residues. The DNA for the CDR3 is TGCGCCAGCAGTCTACACCCGAGGGACGAGCAGTACTTC. Its protein is CASSLHPRDEQYF.

This clone was detected a few times. The chain couples TRBV10-1 to TRBJ2-1; 15 positions agree with TRBD2. The CDR3 totals 16 residues. CDR1 WNHNN and CDR2 SYGVQD come from the germline V gene (reference sequence). The trim removed 8 bases at V and 9 bases at J, leaving 11 bases unmatched. The CDR3 reads CASSFGPGLAGGEQFF. The CDR3 DNA sequence: TGCGCCAGCTCCTTTGGCCCGGGACTAGCGGGAGGTGAGCAGTTCTTC.

V and J are TRBV7-2 and TRBJ2-7; weak D call: TRBD1 (6 bases). The germline CDR1 and CDR2 sequences are SGHTA and FQGNSA. The V and J ends lost 4 bases and 5 bases respectively, with 15 bases between them. The CDR3 covers 14 residues. The CDR3, as DNA: TGTGCCAGCAGCTCACTGGGGGCAAGGCACGAGCAGTACTTC. It is translated as CASSSLGARHEQYF.